A selection of T cell receptor beta chains follows, all from one sample in a study of blood T cell repertoires in COVID-19. Generated by immunoSEQ multiplex PCR, the TCRdb table keeps only in-frame clones and is missing some. The table records roughly 130,000 clones, around nine tenths of them present only once. The source material was peripheral blood. The receptors here all came from a man between 60 and 75 years old with active or convalescent COVID-19. Each CDR3 is given with its conserved first and last residue. A D gene is named only where the DNA matches it firmly. Size is stated for part of the rows, as once, few or many counts, or as a class when the clone is expanded.

abundance: -; d_gene: TRBD2; j_gene: TRBJ2-1; v_gene: TRBV28; CDR3aa: CASSPPGLAGVNEQFF; CDR3nt: TGTGCCAGCAGTCCACCGGGACTAGCGGGAGTGAATGAGCAGTTCTTC
abundance: once; d_gene: TRBD1; j_gene: TRBJ2-2; v_gene: TRBV5-1; CDR3aa: CASSSDRGETGELFF; CDR3nt: TGCGCCAGCAGCTCGGACAGGGGGGAAACCGGGGAGCTGTTTTTT
abundance: -; d_gene: TRBD1; j_gene: TRBJ1-4; v_gene: TRBV28; CDR3aa: CASSLTGQFNEKLFF; CDR3nt: TGTGCCAGCAGTTTAACGGGACAGTTTAATGAAAAACTGTTTTTT
abundance: -; d_gene: TRBD1; j_gene: TRBJ1-2; v_gene: TRBV5-1; CDR3aa: CASSHGQGAYGYTF; CDR3nt: TGCGCCAGCAGCCACGGACAGGGGGCCTATGGCTACACCTTC
abundance: once; d_gene: TRBD1; j_gene: TRBJ2-7; v_gene: TRBV5-8; CDR3aa: CASSRQGPYEQYF; CDR3nt: TGTGCCAGCAGCCGACAGGGACCTTACGAGCAGTACTTC
abundance: -; d_gene: TRBD2; j_gene: TRBJ2-1; v_gene: TRBV13; CDR3aa: CASSIRLAGGNEQFF; CDR3nt: TGTGCCAGCAGCATCCGACTAGCGGGAGGAAATGAGCAGTTCTTC
abundance: -; d_gene: -; j_gene: TRBJ2-2; v_gene: TRBV11-2; CDR3aa: CASSLDYTGELFF; CDR3nt: TGTGCCAGCAGCTTAGACTACACCGGGGAGCTGTTTTTT
abundance: -; d_gene: -; j_gene: TRBJ1-3; v_gene: TRBV19; CDR3aa: CASTPLELTSGNTIYF; CDR3nt: TGTGCCAGTACCCCCTTGGAGCTTACCTCTGGAAACACCATATATTTT
abundance: -; d_gene: TRBD1; j_gene: TRBJ1-3; v_gene: TRBV7-2; CDR3aa: CASSLGQGVGNTIYF; CDR3nt: TGTGCCAGCAGCTTAGGGCAGGGGGTTGGAAACACCATATATTTT
abundance: -; d_gene: TRBD1; j_gene: TRBJ1-1; v_gene: TRBV6-5; CDR3aa: CASRRQGLNTEAFF; CDR3nt: TGTGCCAGCAGGCGACAGGGCCTGAACACTGAAGCTTTCTTT
abundance: few; d_gene: -; j_gene: TRBJ1-2; v_gene: TRBV19; CDR3aa: CASTEVGFGGYTF; CDR3nt: TGTGCCAGTACCGAGGTGGGTTTCGGAGGCTACACCTTC
abundance: many; d_gene: -; j_gene: TRBJ2-2; v_gene: TRBV3-1/TRBV3-2; CDR3aa: CASSPPRVANTGELFF; CDR3nt: TGTGCCAGCAGCCCTCCACGGGTAGCGAACACCGGGGAGCTGTTTTTT
abundance: -; d_gene: -; j_gene: TRBJ1-2; v_gene: TRBV7-2; CDR3aa: CASSLFTQTGGYTF; CDR3nt: TGTGCCAGCAGCTTATTCACCCAGACGGGTGGCTACACCTTC
abundance: -; d_gene: -; j_gene: TRBJ2-2; v_gene: TRBV7-3; CDR3aa: CASSSGVELFF; CDR3nt: TGTGCCAGCAGCTCAGGGGTGGAGCTGTTTTTT
abundance: -; d_gene: -; j_gene: TRBJ2-2; v_gene: TRBV6-6; CDR3aa: CASSSLQGTGELFF; CDR3nt: TGTGCCAGCAGTTCGCTACAGGGCACCGGGGAGCTGTTTTTT
abundance: -; d_gene: -; j_gene: TRBJ2-1; v_gene: TRBV21-1; CDR3aa: CASSKQPGLDNEQFF; CDR3nt: TGTGCCAGCAGCAAACAACCGGGACTAGACAATGAGCAGTTCTTC
abundance: once; d_gene: -; j_gene: TRBJ2-7; v_gene: TRBV18; CDR3aa: CASSPTGSSYEQYF; CDR3nt: TGTGCCAGCTCACCTACAGGGAGTTCCTACGAGCAGTACTTC
abundance: -; d_gene: -; j_gene: TRBJ2-7; v_gene: TRBV7-2; CDR3aa: CASSSIRASYEQYF; CDR3nt: TGTGCCAGCAGCTCCATAAGAGCCTCCTACGAGCAGTACTTC
abundance: -; d_gene: TRBD2; j_gene: TRBJ2-2; v_gene: TRBV28; CDR3aa: CASSHRTSGSFTGELFF; CDR3nt: TGTGCCAGCAGCCATAGGACTAGCGGGAGTTTCACCGGGGAGCTGTTTTTT
abundance: once; d_gene: -; j_gene: TRBJ1-5; v_gene: TRBV7-2; CDR3aa: CASSLVTGFDQPQHF; CDR3nt: TGTGCCAGCAGCTTAGTAACGGGATTCGATCAGCCCCAGCATTTT
abundance: -; d_gene: TRBD2; j_gene: TRBJ2-1; v_gene: TRBV7-3; CDR3aa: CASSLGPLLADSYNEQFF; CDR3nt: TGTGCCAGCAGCTTAGGGCCCCTACTAGCGGACTCCTACAATGAGCAGTTCTTC
abundance: -; d_gene: TRBD1; j_gene: TRBJ2-7; v_gene: TRBV4-3; CDR3aa: CASLTGGREQYF; CDR3nt: TGCGCCAGTTTGACAGGGGGCCGCGAGCAGTACTTC
abundance: once; d_gene: -; j_gene: TRBJ2-7; v_gene: TRBV5-1; CDR3aa: CASSQRTASYEQYF; CDR3nt: TGCGCCAGCAGCCAGAGGACAGCCTCCTACGAGCAGTACTTC
abundance: -; d_gene: -; j_gene: TRBJ2-1; v_gene: TRBV7-6; CDR3aa: CASSPTSTYYNEQFF; CDR3nt: TGTGCCAGCAGCCCGACTAGTACTTATTACAATGAGCAGTTCTTC
abundance: -; d_gene: TRBD1; j_gene: TRBJ1-4; v_gene: TRBV5-4; CDR3aa: CASSLQGVKEKLFF; CDR3nt: TGTGCCAGCAGCCTACAGGGGGTAAAGGAAAAACTGTTTTTT
abundance: -; d_gene: TRBD2; j_gene: TRBJ2-7; v_gene: TRBV6-5; CDR3aa: CASSPGTNPYEQYF; CDR3nt: TGTGCCAGCAGCCCCGGGACTAACCCCTACGAGCAGTACTTC
abundance: once; d_gene: -; j_gene: TRBJ2-7; v_gene: TRBV2; CDR3aa: CASSPTGPDEQYF; CDR3nt: TGTGCCAGCAGTCCAACAGGGCCCGACGAGCAGTACTTC
abundance: -; d_gene: -; j_gene: TRBJ2-1; v_gene: TRBV15; CDR3aa: CATSREAGEQFF; CDR3nt: TGTGCCACCAGCAGAGAAGCGGGTGAGCAGTTCTTC
abundance: -; d_gene: -; j_gene: TRBJ1-2; v_gene: TRBV12-3/TRBV12-4; CDR3aa: CASSLAAGAGYTF; CDR3nt: TGTGCCAGCAGTTTAGCGGCAGGGGCAGGCTACACCTTC
abundance: -; d_gene: TRBD1; j_gene: TRBJ1-5; v_gene: TRBV28; CDR3aa: CASSSAGTDSNQPQHF; CDR3nt: TGTGCCAGCAGTTCCGCCGGGACAGATAGCAATCAGCCCCAGCATTTT
abundance: -; d_gene: TRBD1; j_gene: TRBJ1-2; v_gene: TRBV10-3; CDR3aa: CAISEWIGQGGSYGYTF; CDR3nt: TGTGCCATCAGTGAGTGGATAGGACAGGGAGGGAGCTATGGCTACACCTTC
abundance: -; d_gene: -; j_gene: TRBJ2-1; v_gene: TRBV7-8; CDR3aa: CASSLGERNEQFF; CDR3nt: TGTGCCAGCAGCTTAGGAGAGAGGAATGAGCAGTTCTTC
abundance: -; d_gene: TRBD1; j_gene: TRBJ2-7; v_gene: TRBV27; CDR3aa: CASSPRQGTSYEQYF; CDR3nt: TGTGCCAGCAGCCCTCGACAGGGAACCTCCTACGAGCAGTACTTC
abundance: -; d_gene: TRBD2; j_gene: TRBJ2-1; v_gene: TRBV18; CDR3aa: CASSPPLTSGHNEQFF; CDR3nt: TGTGCCAGCTCACCACCGTTGACTAGCGGTCACAATGAGCAGTTCTTC
abundance: -; d_gene: -; j_gene: TRBJ1-2; v_gene: TRBV7-2; CDR3aa: CASNLESGTGSGYTF; CDR3nt: TGTGCCAGCAACTTGGAATCGGGAACAGGGAGTGGCTACACCTTC
abundance: -; d_gene: -; j_gene: TRBJ2-2; v_gene: TRBV28; CDR3aa: CASAQTGPWGTGELFF; CDR3nt: TGTGCCAGCGCCCAAACAGGCCCCTGGGGAACCGGGGAGCTGTTTTTT
abundance: -; d_gene: -; j_gene: TRBJ1-1; v_gene: TRBV28; CDR3aa: CASSLTGTGYTEAFF; CDR3nt: TGTGCCAGCAGTTTAACAGGCACAGGATATACTGAAGCTTTCTTT
abundance: -; d_gene: -; j_gene: TRBJ1-5; v_gene: TRBV6-5; CDR3aa: CASRTRGIGQPQHF; CDR3nt: TGTGCCAGCAGAACAAGGGGGATAGGTCAGCCCCAGCATTTT